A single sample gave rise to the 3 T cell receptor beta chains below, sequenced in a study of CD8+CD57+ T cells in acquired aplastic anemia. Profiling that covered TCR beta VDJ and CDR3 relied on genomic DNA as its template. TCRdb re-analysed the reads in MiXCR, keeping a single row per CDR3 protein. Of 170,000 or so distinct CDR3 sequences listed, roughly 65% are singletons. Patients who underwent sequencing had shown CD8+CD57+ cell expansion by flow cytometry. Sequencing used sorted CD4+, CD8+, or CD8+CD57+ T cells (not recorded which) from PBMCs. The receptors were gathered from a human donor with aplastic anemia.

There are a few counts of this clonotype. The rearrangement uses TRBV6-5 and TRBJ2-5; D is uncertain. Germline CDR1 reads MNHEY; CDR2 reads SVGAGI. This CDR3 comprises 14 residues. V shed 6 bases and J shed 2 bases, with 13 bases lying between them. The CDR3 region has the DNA TGTGCCAGCAGCTTGGTTTGGGGACAAGAGACCCAGTACTTC. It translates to CASSLVWGQETQYF.

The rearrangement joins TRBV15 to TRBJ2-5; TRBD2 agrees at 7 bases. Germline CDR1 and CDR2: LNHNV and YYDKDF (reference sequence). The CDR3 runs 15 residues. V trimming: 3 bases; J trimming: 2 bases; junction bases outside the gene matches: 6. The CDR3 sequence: CATSSKTAGQETQYF. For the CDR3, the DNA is TGTGCCACCAGCAGTAAAACAGCGGGACAAGAGACCCAGTACTTC. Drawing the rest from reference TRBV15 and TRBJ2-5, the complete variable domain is DAMVIQNPRYQVTQFGKPVTLSCSQTLNHNVMYWYQQKSSQAPKLLFHYYDKDFNNEADTPDNFQSRRPNTSFCFLDIRSPGLGDTAMYLCATSSKTAGQETQYFGPGTRLLVL.

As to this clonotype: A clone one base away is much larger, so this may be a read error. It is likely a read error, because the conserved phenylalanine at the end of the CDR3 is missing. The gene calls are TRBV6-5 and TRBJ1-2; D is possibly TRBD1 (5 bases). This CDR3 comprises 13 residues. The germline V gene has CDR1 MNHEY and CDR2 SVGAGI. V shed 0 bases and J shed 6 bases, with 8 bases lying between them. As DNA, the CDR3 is TGTGCCAGCAGTTACTCTGGGGGAGATGGCTACACCTGC. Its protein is CASSYSGGDGYTC.